Detailed here is one T cell receptor (beta chain). Its antigen is as yet unknown. The data originate from a study of CD8 T cells in Susac syndrome. General study results and limits: A relatively small number of individuals underwent TCR sequencing and HLA analysis.

The T cells that were sequenced for TCR beta were CD8+ and CD4+ cells from blood. The TEMRA cells underwent FACS enrichment, while the CD8+ and CD4+ T cells underwent negative isolation. When the RNA was reverse transcribed, random hexamers were used with an input of roughly 0.5 to 1 ug. The method of amplification for TCR beta CDR3 was immunoSEQ multiplex PCR, covering 54 Vbeta and 13 Jbeta. TCRdb reprocessed the immunoSEQ multiplex PCR reads via MiXCR and lists one record per CDR3 protein. This sample has around 190,000 distinct CDR3 sequences, with approximately 95% found just once. With V trimmed by 4 bases and J by 4 bases, 13 bases remained unmatched. Germline CDR1 and CDR2: MNHEY and SVGEGT. The CDR3 extends over 17 amino acids.

The chain links TRBV6-2 or TRBV6-3 to TRBJ2-1, with 7 positions matching TRBD1. Sample: CD4+ T cells from PBMCs. The TCR sequence derives from a human donor in good health. This CDR3 is CASSSSRDRPRYNEQFF. As DNA, the CDR3 is TGTGCCAGCAGTTCCAGCCGGGACAGACCCCGTTACAATGAGCAGTTCTTC.